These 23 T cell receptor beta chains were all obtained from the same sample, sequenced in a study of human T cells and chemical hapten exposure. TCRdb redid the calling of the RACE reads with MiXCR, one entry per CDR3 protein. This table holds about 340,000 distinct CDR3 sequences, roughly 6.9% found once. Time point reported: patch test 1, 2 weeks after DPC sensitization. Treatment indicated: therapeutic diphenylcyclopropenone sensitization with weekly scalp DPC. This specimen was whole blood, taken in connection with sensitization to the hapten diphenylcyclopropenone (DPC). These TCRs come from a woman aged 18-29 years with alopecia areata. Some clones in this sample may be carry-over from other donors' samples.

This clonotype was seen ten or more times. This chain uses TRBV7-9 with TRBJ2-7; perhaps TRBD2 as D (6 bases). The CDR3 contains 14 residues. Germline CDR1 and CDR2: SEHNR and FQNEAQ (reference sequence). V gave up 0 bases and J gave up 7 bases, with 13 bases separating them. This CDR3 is CASSLAAGTEEQYF. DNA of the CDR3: TGTGCCAGCAGCTTAGCGGCGGGGACGGAGGAGCAGTACTTC. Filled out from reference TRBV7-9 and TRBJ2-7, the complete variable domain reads DTGVSQNPRHKITKRGQNVTFRCDPISEHNRLYWYRQTLGQGPEFLTYFQNEAQLEKSRLLSDRFSAERPKGSFSTLEIQRTEQGDSAMYLCASSLAAGTEEQYFGPGTRLTVT.

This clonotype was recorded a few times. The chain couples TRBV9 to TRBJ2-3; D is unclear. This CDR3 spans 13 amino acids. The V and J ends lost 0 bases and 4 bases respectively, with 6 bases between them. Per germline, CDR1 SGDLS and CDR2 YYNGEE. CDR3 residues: CASSVDKADTQYF. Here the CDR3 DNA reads TGTGCCAGCAGCGTAGATAAGGCAGATACGCAGTATTTT.

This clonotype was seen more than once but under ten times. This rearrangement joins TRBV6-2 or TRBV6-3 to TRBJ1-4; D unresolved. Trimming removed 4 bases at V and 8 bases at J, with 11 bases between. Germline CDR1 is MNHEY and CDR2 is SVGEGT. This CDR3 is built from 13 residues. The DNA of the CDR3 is TGTGCCAGCAGTTTGTGGACCGCCGAAAAACTGTTTTTT. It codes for CASSLWTAEKLFF.

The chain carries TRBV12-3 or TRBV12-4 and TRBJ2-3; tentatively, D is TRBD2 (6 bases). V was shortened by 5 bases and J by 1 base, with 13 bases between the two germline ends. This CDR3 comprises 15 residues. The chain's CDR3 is CASSGGLPGTDTQYF. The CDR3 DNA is TGTGCCAGCAGTGGGGGACTTCCCGGCACAGATACGCAGTATTTT.

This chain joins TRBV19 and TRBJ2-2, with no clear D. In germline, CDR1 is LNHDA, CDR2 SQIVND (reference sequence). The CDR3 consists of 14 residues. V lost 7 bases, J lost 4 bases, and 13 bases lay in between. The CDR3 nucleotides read TGTGCCAGTAAGGCGGACCCTTCCACCGGGGAGCTGTTTTTT. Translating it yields CASKADPSTGELFF.

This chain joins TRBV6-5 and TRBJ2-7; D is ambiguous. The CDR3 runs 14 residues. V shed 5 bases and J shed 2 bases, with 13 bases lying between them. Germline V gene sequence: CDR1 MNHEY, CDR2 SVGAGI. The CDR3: CASSRKGFTYEQYF. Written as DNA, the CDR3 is TGTGCCAGCAGTAGGAAAGGGTTCACCTACGAGCAGTACTTC.

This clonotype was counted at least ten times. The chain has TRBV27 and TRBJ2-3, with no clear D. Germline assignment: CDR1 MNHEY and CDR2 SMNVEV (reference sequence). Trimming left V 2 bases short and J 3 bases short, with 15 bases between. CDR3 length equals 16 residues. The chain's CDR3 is CASSLKGLVMTDTQYF. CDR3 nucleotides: TGTGCCAGCAGTTTAAAGGGTCTAGTGATGACAGATACGCAGTATTTT.

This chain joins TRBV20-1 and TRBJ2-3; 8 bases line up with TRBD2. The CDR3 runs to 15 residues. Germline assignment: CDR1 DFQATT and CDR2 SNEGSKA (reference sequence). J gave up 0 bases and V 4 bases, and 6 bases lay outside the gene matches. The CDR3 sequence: CSAIRLALSTDTQYF. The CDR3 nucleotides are TGCAGTGCTATCCGACTAGCGCTGAGCACAGATACGCAGTATTTT.

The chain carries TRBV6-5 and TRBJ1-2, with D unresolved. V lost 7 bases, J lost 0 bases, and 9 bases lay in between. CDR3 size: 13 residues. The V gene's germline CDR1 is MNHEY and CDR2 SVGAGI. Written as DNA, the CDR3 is TGTGCCAGCACCCAAGGCACTAACTATGGCTACACCTTC. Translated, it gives CASTQGTNYGYTF.

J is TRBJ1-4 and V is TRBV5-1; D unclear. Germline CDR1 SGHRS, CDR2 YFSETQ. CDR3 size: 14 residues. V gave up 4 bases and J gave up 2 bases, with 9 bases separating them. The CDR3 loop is CASSTGRTNEKLFF. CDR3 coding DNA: TGCGCCAGCAGCACCGGTAGGACTAATGAAAAACTGTTTTTT.

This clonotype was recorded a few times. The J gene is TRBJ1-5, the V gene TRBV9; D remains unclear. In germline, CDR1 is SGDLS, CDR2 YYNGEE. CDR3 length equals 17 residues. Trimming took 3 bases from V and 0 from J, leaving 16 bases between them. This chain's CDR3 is CASSEGIRPYSNQPQHF. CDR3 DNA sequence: TGTGCCAGCAGCGAGGGAATTAGACCCTATAGCAATCAGCCCCAGCATTTT.

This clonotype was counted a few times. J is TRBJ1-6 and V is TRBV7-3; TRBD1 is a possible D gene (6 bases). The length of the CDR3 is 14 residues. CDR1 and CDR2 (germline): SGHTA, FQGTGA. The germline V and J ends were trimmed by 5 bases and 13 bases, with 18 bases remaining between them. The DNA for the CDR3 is TGTGCCAGCAGCGGAAGACTTGAGGGGGTTCCCCTCCACTTT. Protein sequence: CASSGRLEGVPLHF.

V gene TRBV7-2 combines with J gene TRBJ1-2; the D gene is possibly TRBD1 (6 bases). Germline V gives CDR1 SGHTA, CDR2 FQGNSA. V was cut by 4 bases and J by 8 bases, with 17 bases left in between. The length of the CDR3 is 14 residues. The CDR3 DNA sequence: TGTGCCAGCAGCTCCCAGACAGGCGGGGGCGGCTACACCTTC. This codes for CASSSQTGGGGYTF.

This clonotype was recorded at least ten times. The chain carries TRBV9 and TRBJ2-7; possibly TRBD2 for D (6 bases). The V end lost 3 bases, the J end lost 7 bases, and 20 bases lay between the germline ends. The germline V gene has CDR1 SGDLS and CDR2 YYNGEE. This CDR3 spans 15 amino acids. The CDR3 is CASSAGPGGGNEQYF. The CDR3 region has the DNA TGTGCCAGCAGCGCCGGGCCGGGCGGCGGGAATGAGCAGTACTTC.

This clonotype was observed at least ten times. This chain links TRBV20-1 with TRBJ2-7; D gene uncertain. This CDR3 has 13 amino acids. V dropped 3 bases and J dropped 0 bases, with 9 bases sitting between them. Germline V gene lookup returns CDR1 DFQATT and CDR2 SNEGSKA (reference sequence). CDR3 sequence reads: CSARLHSSYEQYF. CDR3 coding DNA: TGCAGTGCTAGGCTGCATAGCTCCTACGAGCAGTACTTC.

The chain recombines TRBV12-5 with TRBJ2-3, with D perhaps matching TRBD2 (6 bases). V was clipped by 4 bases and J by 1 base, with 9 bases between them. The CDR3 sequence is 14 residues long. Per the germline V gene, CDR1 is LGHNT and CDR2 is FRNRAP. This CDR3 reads CASGSSGGTDTQYF. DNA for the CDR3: TGTGCTAGTGGTTCCTCGGGGGGCACAGATACGCAGTATTTT.

CDR3: CASTSSGGLFEQFF. CDR3 bases: TGTGCCAGCACCTCCTCGGGGGGCCTCTTTGAGCAGTTCTTC. This chain uses TRBV6-5 with TRBJ2-1; a weak D match, TRBD2 (7 bases). The length of the CDR3 is 14 residues. V was clipped by 7 bases and J by 9 bases, with 19 bases between them. In germline, CDR1 is MNHEY, CDR2 SVGAGI.

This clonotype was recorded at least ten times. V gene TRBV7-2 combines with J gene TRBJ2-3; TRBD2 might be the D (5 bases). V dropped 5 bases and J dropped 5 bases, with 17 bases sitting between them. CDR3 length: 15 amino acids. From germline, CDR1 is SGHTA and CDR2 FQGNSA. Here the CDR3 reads CASSVGPLEGDTQYF. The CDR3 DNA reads TGTGCCAGCAGCGTCGGGCCCCTAGAGGGAGATACGCAGTATTTT.

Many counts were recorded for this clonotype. CDR3 sequence reads: CSVVGGFGYQETQYF. The CDR3 DNA sequence: TGCAGCGTTGTTGGAGGGTTTGGGTACCAAGAGACCCAGTACTTC. V usage is TRBV29-1 and J usage is TRBJ2-5; D may be TRBD2 (6 bases). The CDR3 totals 15 residues. Trimming cost V 4 bases and J 0 bases, with 15 bases left between them. Germline V CDR1 and CDR2: SQVTM, ANQGSEA.

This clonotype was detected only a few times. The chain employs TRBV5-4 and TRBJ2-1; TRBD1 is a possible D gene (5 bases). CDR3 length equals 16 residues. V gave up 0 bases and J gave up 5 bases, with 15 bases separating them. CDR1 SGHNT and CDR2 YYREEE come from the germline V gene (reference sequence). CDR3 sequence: CASSLAVTEEHNEQFF. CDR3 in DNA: TGTGCCAGCAGCTTGGCCGTGACAGAAGAGCACAATGAGCAGTTCTTC.

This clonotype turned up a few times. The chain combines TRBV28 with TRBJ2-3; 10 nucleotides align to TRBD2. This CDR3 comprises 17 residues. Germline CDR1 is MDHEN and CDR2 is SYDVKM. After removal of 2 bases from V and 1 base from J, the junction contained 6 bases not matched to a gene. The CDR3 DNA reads TGTGCCAGCAGTTTAGATTGGCTAGCGGGGGGCACAGATACGCAGTATTTT. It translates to CASSLDWLAGGTDTQYF. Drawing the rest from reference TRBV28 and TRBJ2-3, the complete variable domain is DVKVTQSSRYLVKRTGEKVFLECVQDMDHENMFWYRQDPGLGLRLIYFSYDVKMKEKGDIPEGYSVSREKKERFSLILESASTNQTSMYLCASSLDWLAGGTDTQYFGPGTRLTVL.

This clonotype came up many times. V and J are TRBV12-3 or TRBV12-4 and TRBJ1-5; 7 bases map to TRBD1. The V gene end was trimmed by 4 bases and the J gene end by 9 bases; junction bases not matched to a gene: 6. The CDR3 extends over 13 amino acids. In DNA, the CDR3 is TGTGCCAGCAGTTCAGGGGGTGGGAGGCCCCAGCATTTT. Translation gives CASSSGGGRPQHF.

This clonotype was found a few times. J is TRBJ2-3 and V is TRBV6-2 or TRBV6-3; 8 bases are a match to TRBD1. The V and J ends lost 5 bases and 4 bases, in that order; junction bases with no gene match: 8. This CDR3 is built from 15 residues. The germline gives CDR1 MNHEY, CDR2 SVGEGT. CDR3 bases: TGTGCCAGCAGTCAACGACAGGGGCCGGCAGATACGCAGTATTTT. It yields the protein CASSQRQGPADTQYF.